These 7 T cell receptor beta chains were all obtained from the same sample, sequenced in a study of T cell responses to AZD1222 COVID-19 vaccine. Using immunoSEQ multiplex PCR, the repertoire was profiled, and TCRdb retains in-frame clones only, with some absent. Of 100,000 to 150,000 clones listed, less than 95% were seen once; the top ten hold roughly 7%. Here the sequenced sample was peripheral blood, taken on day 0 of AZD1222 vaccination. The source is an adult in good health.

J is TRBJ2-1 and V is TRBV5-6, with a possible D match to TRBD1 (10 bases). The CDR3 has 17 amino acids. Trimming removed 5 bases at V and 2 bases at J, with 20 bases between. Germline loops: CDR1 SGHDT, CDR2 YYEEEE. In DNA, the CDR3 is TGTGCCAGCAGAAGACAGGGGGCTAGCGGGACCTACAATGAGCAGTTCTTC. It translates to CASRRQGASGTYNEQFF.

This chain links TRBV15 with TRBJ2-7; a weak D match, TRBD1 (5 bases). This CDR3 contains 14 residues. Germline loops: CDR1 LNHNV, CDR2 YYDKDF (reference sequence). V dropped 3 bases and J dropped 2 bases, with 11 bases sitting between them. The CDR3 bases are TGTGCCACCAGCAGGATAGACAGTCCCTACGAGCAGTACTTC. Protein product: CATSRIDSPYEQYF.

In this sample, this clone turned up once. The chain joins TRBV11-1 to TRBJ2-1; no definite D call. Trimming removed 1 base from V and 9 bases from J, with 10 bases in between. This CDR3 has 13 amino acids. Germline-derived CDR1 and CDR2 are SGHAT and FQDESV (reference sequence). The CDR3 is CASSLGGRSEQFF. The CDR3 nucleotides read TGTGCCAGCAGCTTAGGAGGCAGAAGTGAGCAGTTCTTC.

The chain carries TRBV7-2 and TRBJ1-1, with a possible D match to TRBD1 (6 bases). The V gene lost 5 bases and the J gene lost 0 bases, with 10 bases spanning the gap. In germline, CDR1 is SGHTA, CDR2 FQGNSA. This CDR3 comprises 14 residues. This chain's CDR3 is CASSLGQMNTEAFF. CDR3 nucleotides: TGTGCCAGCAGCCTTGGACAGATGAACACTGAAGCTTTCTTT.

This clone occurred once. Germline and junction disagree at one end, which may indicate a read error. CDR3: CASSLYPGPGGKLAPFF. In DNA, the CDR3 is TGTGCCAGCAGTTTATACCCCGGTCCGGGGGGGAAGCTAGCGCCTTTCTTC. This chain uses TRBV27 with TRBJ2-7, with 8 bases aligning to TRBD2. This CDR3 has 17 amino acids. Germline CDR1 reads MNHEY; CDR2 reads SMNVEV (reference sequence).

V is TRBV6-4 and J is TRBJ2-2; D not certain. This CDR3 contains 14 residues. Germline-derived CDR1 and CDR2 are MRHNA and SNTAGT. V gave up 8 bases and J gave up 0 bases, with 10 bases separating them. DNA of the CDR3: TGTGCCAGCCGTGGCAGCGCGAACACCGGGGAGCTGTTTTTT. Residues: CASRGSANTGELFF.

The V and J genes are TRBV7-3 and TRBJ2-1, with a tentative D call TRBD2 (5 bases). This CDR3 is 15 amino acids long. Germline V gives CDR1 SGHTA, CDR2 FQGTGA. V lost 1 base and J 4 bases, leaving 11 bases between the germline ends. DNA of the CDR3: TGTGCCAGCAGCTTAAATCCTAGCAGATACAATGAGCAGTTCTTC. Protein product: CASSLNPSRYNEQFF.